These 13 T cell receptor beta chains were sequenced from one sample in a study of beta chain features in type 1 diabetes. Study-level findings and limits: Moderate but significant shortening of TCRB CDR3s was recorded in all four CD4+ subsets from Type 1 diabetes patients.

Their target antigens are unknown. As every portion of the isolated RNA was reverse transcribed, the sequencing read expressed TCRB transcripts. The repertoire was sequenced with immunoSEQ multiplex PCR; TCRdb's copy has only in-frame clones and lacks some. There are roughly 400,000 clones in the sample; around 10% occur only once, and about 0.63% lies in the top ten. The sequenced sample was central memory CD4+ T cells from blood. These receptors were taken from a man aged 25-40 years with type 1 diabetes.

Details on this clone: Additional DNA sequences in this sample encode the identical CDR3. The CDR3 DNA reads as TGTGCCAGCAGCTTAGGGGCGGGTAATGAGCAGTTCTTC. This translates into CASSLGAGNEQFF. V gene TRBV7-9 combines with J gene TRBJ2-1; D might be TRBD2 (5 bases). Germline V lookup: CDR1 SEHNR, CDR2 FQNEAQ (reference sequence). The V end lost 1 base, the J end lost 7 bases, and 8 bases lay between the germline ends. CDR3 length: 13 residues.

Ten or more counts support this clone. J is TRBJ1-2 and V is TRBV9; 7 bases are a match to TRBD1. With 0 bases clipped from V and 2 bases from J, the junction kept 1 base outside the gene matches. This CDR3 is built from 14 residues. Germline lookup yields CDR1 SGDLS and CDR2 YYNGEE. The CDR3 sequence is CASSVEGANYGYTF. CDR3 DNA sequence: TGTGCCAGCAGCGTAGAGGGGGCGAACTATGGCTACACCTTC. Variable domain in full (rest from reference TRBV9 and TRBJ1-2): DSGVTQTPKHLITATGQRVTLRCSPRSGDLSVYWYQQSLDQGLQFLIQYYNGEERAKGNILERFSAQQFPDLHSELNLSSLELGDSALYFCASSVEGANYGYTFGSGTRLTVV.

The sample holds a few counts of this clone. One end of the junction is discordant with germline, which a read error may explain. V usage is TRBV7-7 and J usage is TRBJ2-1; D tentatively fits TRBD1 or TRBD2 (5 bases each). This CDR3 spans 13 amino acids. The germline gives CDR1 SSHAT, CDR2 FNYEAQ (reference sequence). Written as DNA, the CDR3 is TGTGCTAGCAGCTTAGGGGAGTACAATGAGCAGTTCTTC. The encoded protein is CASSLGEYNEQFF.

This clone was detected only a few times. This rearrangement joins TRBV18 to TRBJ1-3; a weak D match, TRBD1 (5 bases). In germline, CDR1 is KGHSH, CDR2 LQKENI. This CDR3 is built from 15 residues. Trimming left V 5 bases short and J 0 bases short, with 11 bases between. The chain's CDR3 is CASSGGTSSGNTIYF. DNA for the CDR3: TGTGCCAGCTCAGGAGGGACCAGCTCTGGAAACACCATATATTTT. Full variable domain (outside the CDR3, taken from reference TRBV18 and TRBJ1-3): NAGVMQNPRHLVRRRGQEARLRCSPMKGHSHVYWYRQLPEEGLKFMVYLQKENIIDESGMPKERFSAEFPKEGPSILRIQQVVRGDSAAYFCASSGGTSSGNTIYFGEGSWLTVV.

This clone was seen only a few times. CDR3: CASRNRDRTNTEAFF. The CDR3 coding sequence is TGTGCCAGCAGGAATCGGGACAGGACGAACACTGAAGCTTTCTTT. The chain carries TRBV28 and TRBJ1-1; 8 bases align to TRBD1. Trimming cost V 6 bases and J 1 base; bases outside gene matches: 7. The CDR3 totals 15 residues. Per germline, CDR1 MDHEN and CDR2 SYDVKM.

This clone was recorded a few times. At the DNA level, this CDR3 is encoded by other sequences in the same sample as well. The V and J genes are TRBV6-6 and TRBJ1-1; D is uncertain. CDR3 length equals 13 residues. V lost 5 bases, J lost 0 bases, and 7 bases lay in between. Germline V lookup: CDR1 MNHNY, CDR2 SVGAGI (reference sequence). The CDR3 nucleotides are TGTGCCAGCAGTCGGACCATGAACACTGAAGCTTTCTTT. Protein product: CASSRTMNTEAFF.

In its sample, this clone was seen many times. The V call is TRBV19, the J call TRBJ2-3, with D tentatively TRBD1 (5 bases). Germline loops: CDR1 LNHDA, CDR2 SQIVND (reference sequence). CDR3 length: 13 residues. The germline V and J ends were trimmed by 11 bases and 3 bases, with 15 bases remaining between them. The CDR3 loop reads CASAPQGTDTQYF. The DNA for the CDR3 is TGTGCCTCCGCGCCCCAGGGAACAGATACGCAGTATTTT.

This clone turned up a few times. In the same sample, other DNA sequences code for this CDR3. The chain is built from TRBV28 and TRBJ1-2; D remains ambiguous. Germline V gene data show CDR1 as MDHEN and CDR2 as SYDVKM. The CDR3 runs 13 residues. V was shortened by 4 bases and J by 2 bases, with 8 bases between the two germline ends. CDR3 loop: CASSSTRNYGYTF. For the CDR3, the DNA is TGTGCCAGCAGTTCGACCCGGAACTATGGCTACACCTTC.

This clone appeared a few times. This chain joins TRBV7-9 and TRBJ1-2; D uncertain. The V end lost 6 bases, the J end lost 10 bases, and 15 bases lay between the germline ends. The CDR3 extends over 12 amino acids. Germline V lookup: CDR1 SEHNR, CDR2 FQNEAQ (reference sequence). The CDR3 DNA sequence: TGTGCCAGCAGGGGTCTGGGAGTGGACTACACCTTC. It codes for CASRGLGVDYTF.

This clone was observed a few times. This rearrangement joins TRBV27 to TRBJ1-5, with a possible D match to TRBD1 (6 bases). This CDR3 spans 14 amino acids. V was trimmed by 6 bases and J by 9 bases, leaving 18 bases between them. Germline CDR1 MNHEY, CDR2 SMNVEV (reference sequence). The CDR3: CASSPGTPGGPQHF. In nucleotides, the CDR3 is TGTGCCAGCAGCCCCGGGACACCTGGGGGGCCCCAGCATTTT.

The sample holds a few counts of this clone. The chain couples TRBV4-3 to TRBJ2-7; possibly TRBD1 for D (5 bases). The CDR3 totals 14 residues. The germline V and J ends were trimmed by 0 bases and 7 bases, with 13 bases remaining between them. CDR1 and CDR2 (germline): LGHNA, YSLEER. Here the CDR3 DNA reads TGCGCCAGCAGCCAAGAAAGAGCTCGGACAGAGCAGTACTTC. Its translation: CASSQERARTEQYF.

This sequence joins TRBV2 and TRBJ2-1; D may be TRBD1 (6 bases). The germline V gene has CDR1 SNHLY and CDR2 FYNNEI. CDR3 size: 13 residues. The V end lost 5 bases, the J end lost 3 bases, and 8 bases lay between the germline ends. CDR3 loop: CASSLRGYNEQFF. In DNA form, the CDR3 reads TGTGCCAGCAGTCTCAGGGGCTACAATGAGCAGTTCTTC.

This clone showed up many times. The chain carries TRBV5-4 and TRBJ2-1, with TRBD2 matching 10 bases. CDR1 and CDR2 from the germline V gene are SGHNT and YYREEE (reference sequence). With 2 bases clipped from V and 8 bases from J, the junction kept 10 bases outside the gene matches. The CDR3 is 16 amino acids. The CDR3 reads CASSFGSSGRRDEQFF. In DNA, the CDR3 is TGTGCCAGCAGCTTTGGATCTAGCGGGAGACGGGATGAGCAGTTCTTC.